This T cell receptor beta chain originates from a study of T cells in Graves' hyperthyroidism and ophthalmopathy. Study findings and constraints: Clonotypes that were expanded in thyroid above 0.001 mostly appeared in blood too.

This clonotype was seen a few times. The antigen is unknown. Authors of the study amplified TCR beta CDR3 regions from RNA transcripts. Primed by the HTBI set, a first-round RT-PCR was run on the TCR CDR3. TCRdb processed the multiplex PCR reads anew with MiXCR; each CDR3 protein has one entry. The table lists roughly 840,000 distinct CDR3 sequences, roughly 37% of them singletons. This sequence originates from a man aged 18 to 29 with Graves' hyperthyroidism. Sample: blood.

This chain's CDR3 is CSALGRNSNQPQHF. The DNA of the CDR3 is TGCAGTGCCCTCGGACGGAATAGCAATCAGCCCCAGCATTTT. The rearrangement links TRBV20-1 to TRBJ1-5; unclear D gene. The CDR3 spans 14 residues. V gave up 6 bases and J gave up 0 bases, with 12 bases separating them. Germline V CDR1 and CDR2: DFQATT, SNEGSKA (reference sequence).